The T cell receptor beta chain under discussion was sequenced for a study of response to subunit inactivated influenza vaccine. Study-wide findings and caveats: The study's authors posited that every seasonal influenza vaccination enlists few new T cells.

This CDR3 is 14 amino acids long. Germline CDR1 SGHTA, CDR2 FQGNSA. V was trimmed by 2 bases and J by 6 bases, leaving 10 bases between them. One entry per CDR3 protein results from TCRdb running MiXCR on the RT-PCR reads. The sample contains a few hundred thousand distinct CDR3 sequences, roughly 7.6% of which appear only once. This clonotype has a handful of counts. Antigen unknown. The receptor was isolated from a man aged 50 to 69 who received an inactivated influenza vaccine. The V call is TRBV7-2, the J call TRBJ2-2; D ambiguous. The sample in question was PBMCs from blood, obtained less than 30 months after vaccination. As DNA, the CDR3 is TGTGCCAGCAGCTTACAGAATAGGGCCGGGGAGCTGTTTTTT. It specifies CASSLQNRAGELFF.